One sample yielded the 20 T cell receptor beta chains listed below, sequenced in a study of Graves' ophthalmopathy and Graves' hyperthyroidism. Amplification of TCR beta CDR3 regions used RNA transcripts. After a first-round RT-PCR with HTBI primers, a second-round multiplex PCR was run. TCRdb re-called the multiplex PCR reads with MiXCR, one entry per CDR3 protein. The data show about 620,000 distinct CDR3 sequences, with 22% seen just once and roughly 7.4% held by the top ten. What was sequenced was peripheral blood. These receptors were collected from a woman aged 18 to 35 with stable Graves' hyperthyroidism. Some clones in this sample may be carry-over from other donors' samples.

This rearrangement joins TRBV20-1 to TRBJ2-2; TRBD2 aligns across 13 bases. The CDR3 is 16 amino acids. The germline V gene encodes CDR1 DFQATT and CDR2 SNEGSKA (reference sequence). The junction had 4 bases not matched to a gene; V was cut back by 4 bases and J by 2 bases. The CDR3 nucleotides are TGCAGTGCTATAGGACTAGCGGGAGTTAACACCGGGGAGCTGTTTTTT. It encodes CSAIGLAGVNTGELFF.

The chain employs TRBV10-3 and TRBJ1-3; TRBD1 matches at 8 bases. Germline CDR1 reads ENHRY; CDR2 reads SYGVKD. Trimming cost V 0 bases and J 2 bases; bases outside gene matches: 0. The length of the CDR3 is 15 residues. CDR3 DNA: TGTGCCATCAGTGAGTCGACAGGGGCTGGAAACACCATATATTTT. Translated: CAISESTGAGNTIYF.

This clonotype was counted at least ten times. The V gene is TRBV29-1, the J gene TRBJ1-3; D uncertain. The CDR3 consists of 14 residues. V lost 7 bases, J lost 0 bases, and 13 bases lay in between. Germline V lookup: CDR1 SQVTM, CDR2 ANQGSEA. Written as DNA, the CDR3 is TGCAGCGGAACCACCTGGGACTCTGGAAACACCATATATTTT. Protein sequence: CSGTTWDSGNTIYF.

This clonotype was counted only a few times. The CDR3 nucleotides are TGTGCCACCCTCGGGACATTATTCGTCTCTGGGGCCAACGTCCTGACTTTC. It yields the protein CATLGTLFVSGANVLTF. This sequence joins TRBV12-3 or TRBV12-4 and TRBJ2-6; a weak D match, TRBD1 (6 bases). V lost 10 bases and J lost 0, with 19 bases in between. This CDR3 comprises 17 residues.

This clonotype has ten or more counts. The chain carries TRBV6-5 and TRBJ1-5, with 8 bases that match TRBD1. The V segment lost 0 bases and the J segment 3 bases; nucleotides outside the gene matches: 7. CDR1 MNHEY and CDR2 SVGAGI come from the germline V gene. The CDR3 has 17 residues. The CDR3 DNA is TGTGCCAGCAGTTACTCGAACACAGGGGGAAACAATCAGCCCCAGCATTTT. Translating it yields CASSYSNTGGNNQPQHF.

This clonotype was detected many times. CDR3 protein: CAWSANPAVIAGRETQYF. DNA of the CDR3: TGTGCCTGGAGCGCGAATCCCGCGGTTATAGCGGGGCGGGAGACCCAGTACTTC. This chain joins TRBV30 and TRBJ2-5; 8 bases line up with TRBD2. V gave up 3 bases and J gave up 5 bases; unmatched junction bases: 20. Germline loops: CDR1 GTSNPN, CDR2 SVGIG (reference sequence). The CDR3 is made up of 18 amino acids.

Many counts were recorded for this clonotype. This chain uses TRBV28 with TRBJ1-3; D gene uncertain. V was trimmed by 8 bases and J by 0 bases, leaving 11 bases between them. This CDR3 comprises 14 residues. CDR1 and CDR2 from the germline V gene are MDHEN and SYDVKM. For the CDR3, the DNA is TGTGCCAGCGGGAGCCCATTCTCTGGAAACACCATATATTTT. Protein product: CASGSPFSGNTIYF.

There are many counts of this clonotype. V gene TRBV7-3 combines with J gene TRBJ1-1; no clear D. Germline values: CDR1 SGHTA, CDR2 FQGTGA. The V and J ends lost 5 bases and 5 bases respectively, with 12 bases between them. This CDR3 is 13 amino acids long. In nucleotides, the CDR3 is TGTGCCAGCAGCCCCACCCCCGATACTGAAGCTTTCTTT. Amino acids: CASSPTPDTEAFF.

This clonotype was seen ten or more times. The chain employs TRBV29-1 and TRBJ1-1, with 8 bases identical to TRBD1. Germline V gene data show CDR1 as SQVTM and CDR2 as ANQGSEA. With 7 bases clipped from V and 2 bases from J, the junction kept 9 bases outside the gene matches. This CDR3 spans 14 amino acids. The CDR3 protein is CSGKRTGLNTEAFF. In DNA form, the CDR3 reads TGCAGCGGGAAAAGGACAGGGCTAAACACTGAAGCTTTCTTT. Full variable domain (outside the CDR3, taken from reference TRBV29-1 and TRBJ1-1): SAVISQKPSRDICQRGTSLTIQCQVDSQVTMMFWYRQQPGQSLTLIATANQGSEATYESGFVIDKFPISRPNLTFSTLTVSNMSPEDSSIYLCSGKRTGLNTEAFFGQGTRLTVV.

This clonotype came up a few times. The gene calls are TRBV6-1 and TRBJ1-1, with 7 positions matching TRBD1. V lost 5 bases to trimming and J lost 3 bases; unmatched junction nucleotides: 6. The CDR3 runs 14 residues. The germline CDR1 and CDR2 sequences are MNHNS and SASEGT. The CDR3 DNA is TGTGCCAGCAGTCCACCGGGACAGTACACTGAAGCTTTCTTT. Translation gives CASSPPGQYTEAFF.

The chain joins TRBV19 to TRBJ1-2, with TRBD1 matching over 8 bases. Germline CDR1 is LNHDA and CDR2 is SQIVND (reference sequence). Losses at the gene ends were 6 bases for V and 4 bases for J; bases not matched to a gene: 10. The CDR3 is made up of 15 amino acids. The CDR3 bases are TGTGCCAGTAGAAAACCGGGACAGGAGGGCTATGGCTACACCTTC. Protein: CASRKPGQEGYGYTF.

In this sample, this clonotype turned up many times. The chain is built from TRBV12-3 or TRBV12-4 and TRBJ1-5; 8 bases match TRBD1. The length of the CDR3 is 15 residues. V was pared by 6 bases and J by 4 bases, with 8 bases of the junction left unmatched. The CDR3: CASSLGQEINQPQHF. DNA for the CDR3: TGTGCCAGCAGCCTGGGACAGGAAATAAATCAGCCCCAGCATTTT.

The table lists this clonotype with many counts. The chain is built from TRBV12-3 or TRBV12-4 and TRBJ2-7; D gene ambiguous. The V and J ends lost 3 bases and 1 base respectively, with 13 bases between them. This CDR3 region has 15 residues. The CDR3 loop is CASSFLPEVSYEQYF. In DNA form, the CDR3 reads TGTGCCAGCAGTTTTTTGCCAGAGGTATCCTACGAGCAGTACTTC.

This clonotype came up a few times. The V and J genes are TRBV28 and TRBJ1-2; D remains ambiguous. Germline CDR1 MDHEN, CDR2 SYDVKM. The V end was cut by 7 bases, the J end by 4 bases, with 10 bases between. CDR3 length equals 12 residues. The CDR3 here is CASTDTGYGYTF. The DNA for the CDR3 is TGTGCCAGCACCGACACGGGCTATGGCTACACCTTC.

Turning to this clonotype: Given a much more abundant clone one base away, this may be a read error. The chain links TRBV27 to TRBJ2-2; 12 nucleotides agree with TRBD2. The CDR3 extends over 18 amino acids. CDR1 and CDR2 (germline): MNHEY, SMNVEV (reference sequence). In nucleotides, the CDR3 is TGTGCCAGCAGCTCGCCGCTAGCGGGAGGGCCGGACACCGGGGAGCCGTTTTTT. Its translation: CASSSPLAGGPDTGEPFF.

Ten or more counts support this clonotype. The rearrangement links TRBV29-1 to TRBJ2-5; 7 bases map to TRBD2. J gave up 5 bases and V 0 bases, and 9 bases lay outside the gene matches. The CDR3 runs 15 residues. The germline V gene encodes CDR1 SQVTM and CDR2 ANQGSEA. The CDR3 loop is CSVEDRRDYDETQYF. CDR3 nucleotides: TGCAGCGTTGAAGATCGGCGGGACTACGACGAGACCCAGTACTTC. Filled out from reference TRBV29-1 and TRBJ2-5, the complete variable domain reads SAVISQKPSRDICQRGTSLTIQCQVDSQVTMMFWYRQQPGQSLTLIATANQGSEATYESGFVIDKFPISRPNLTFSTLTVSNMSPEDSSIYLCSVEDRRDYDETQYFGPGTRLLVL.

The chain uses TRBV30 and TRBJ1-1; D call uncertain. Germline V gives CDR1 GTSNPN, CDR2 SVGIG (reference sequence). V gave up 2 bases and J gave up 1 base, with 8 bases separating them. The CDR3 length is 13 residues. For the CDR3, the DNA is TGTGCCTGGAGTAAGGCGCGGAACACTGAAGCTTTCTTT. It yields the protein CAWSKARNTEAFF.

This clonotype showed up many times. V and J are TRBV12-3 or TRBV12-4 and TRBJ1-5; no reliable D call. CDR3 length: 15 amino acids. Trimming stripped 1 base from V and 4 bases from J, with 11 bases between. This chain's CDR3 is CASSLDGKLNQPQHF. The CDR3 nucleotides read TGTGCCAGCAGTTTAGACGGAAAACTAAATCAGCCCCAGCATTTT.

The chain couples TRBV10-3 to TRBJ1-2, with 10 bases lining up with TRBD1. This CDR3 comprises 15 residues. The germline V gene has CDR1 ENHRY and CDR2 SYGVKD. J was trimmed by 5 bases and V by 11 bases; bases with no gene match: 14. The DNA for the CDR3 is TGTGCCGTCGGGACAGGGGACTTCCCCGCGTATGGCTACACCTTC. It translates to CAVGTGDFPAYGYTF.

This clonotype was observed a handful of times. J is TRBJ2-6 and V is TRBV5-1; a weak D match, TRBD2 (6 bases). CDR1 and CDR2 (germline): SGHRS, YFSETQ. The CDR3 covers 17 residues. Trimming cost V 0 bases and J 2 bases, with 12 bases left between them. The CDR3 region is CASSLVAVGAGANVLTF. CDR3 DNA sequence: TGCGCCAGCAGCTTGGTAGCGGTGGGCGCTGGGGCCAACGTCCTGACTTTC. Full variable domain (remainder filled in from reference TRBV5-1 and TRBJ2-6): KAGVTQTPRYLIKTRGQQVTLSCSPISGHRSVSWYQQTPGQGLQFLFEYFSETQRNKGNFPGRFSGRQFSNSRSEMNVSTLELGDSALYLCASSLVAVGAGANVLTFGAGSRLTVL.